Listed below are T cell receptor beta chains from one sample, sequenced in a study of blood T cell repertoires in COVID-19. Repertoires were generated with immunoSEQ multiplex PCR, while TCRdb's copy carries only in-frame clones and drops some. Among more than 95,000 clones, approximately 82% were seen once, and the ten largest hold about 2.2%. The sequencing sample was made of peripheral blood. The receptors stem from a man aged 30 to 39 with acute or convalescent COVID-19. Both conserved end residues are trimmed from each CDR3. The D gene is left open where the match is weak. Size is stated for part of the rows, as once, few or many counts, or as a class when the clone is expanded.

size | D | V | CDR3
many | NA | TRBV6-5 | ASSYSIRGAYNEQF
once | TRBD1 | TRBV5-1 | ASSRGTGYGEQF
NA | TRBD1 | TRBV15 | ATSARRQGSGNTIY
NA | NA | TRBV19 | ASSWGGGTEAF
NA | NA | TRBV7-8 | ASSLRGELSTDTQY
NA | TRBD1 | TRBV5-1 | ASSTGQGAMNGYT
NA | TRBD1 | TRBV27 | ASSLSTGTVTYEQY
NA | NA | TRBV9 | ASSVEPYDSYEQY
few | NA | TRBV2 | ASSDIRVGSEQF
NA | TRBD1 | TRBV19 | ASSMGQSNYGYT
NA | NA | TRBV5-1 | ASSFPGFGELF
NA | NA | TRBV11-2 | ASSFQGLGGTDTQY
NA | TRBD1 | TRBV11-3 | ASSIVRGNGEAF
NA | TRBD1 | TRBV23-1 | ASSQQGAEAF
NA | TRBD1 | TRBV10-2 | ASSESRGAGGRYGYT
NA | NA | TRBV5-1 | ASSFAEAFQETQY
NA | NA | TRBV27 | ASSFGGSTDTQY
NA | NA | TRBV18 | ASSRRGSSYNSPLH
NA | NA | TRBV7-8 | ASSSTPANEKLF
NA | NA | TRBV4-1 | ASSHVGTYNEQF
NA | NA | TRBV2 | ASSENGRLGVQF
NA | TRBD1 | TRBV11-1 | ASSPRGNYNEQF
NA | TRBD2 | TRBV11-3 | ASSSGPSGVYNEQF
NA | NA | TRBV19 | ASTLGSSNTEAF
NA | NA | TRBV6-5 | ASSQGQVNQPQH
NA | NA | TRBV7-9 | ASSSMTPNTEAF
NA | NA | TRBV5-1 | ASSLDGFENIQY
NA | NA | TRBV9 | ASSVGGEDNYGYT
NA | TRBD2 | TRBV6-5 | ASSYSTSGGMTQY
NA | TRBD1 | TRBV5-6 | ASSLGGQGYGYT
NA | TRBD2 | TRBV6-2/TRBV6-3 | ASSYLRKRGYNEQF
NA | NA | TRBV7-9 | ASSLRVYEQY
few | TRBD2 | TRBV5-1 | ASSLVGGAADEQF
NA | TRBD1 | TRBV11-2 | ASSLVAGGAYSPLH
NA | TRBD2 | TRBV11-2 | ASSSKLAGSSYNEQF
NA | NA | TRBV19 | ASSIASGAF
NA | TRBD1 | TRBV4-1 | ASSQAQDRGVSGANVLT
once | TRBD1 | TRBV18 | ASSLGTGALTDTQY
few | NA | TRBV2 | ASSRIGLGAEETQY
NA | TRBD1 | TRBV6-5 | ASSYHRTGDGYT
NA | NA | TRBV27 | ASSFLSGTGTDTQY
once | TRBD1 | TRBV19 | ASRVGTGWSEQF
few | NA | TRBV7-2 | ASSRDTYSGANVLT
NA | TRBD2 | TRBV7-2 | ASSAGSRTSPLSRIQY
NA | NA | TRBV9 | ASSVGGAEGTDTQY